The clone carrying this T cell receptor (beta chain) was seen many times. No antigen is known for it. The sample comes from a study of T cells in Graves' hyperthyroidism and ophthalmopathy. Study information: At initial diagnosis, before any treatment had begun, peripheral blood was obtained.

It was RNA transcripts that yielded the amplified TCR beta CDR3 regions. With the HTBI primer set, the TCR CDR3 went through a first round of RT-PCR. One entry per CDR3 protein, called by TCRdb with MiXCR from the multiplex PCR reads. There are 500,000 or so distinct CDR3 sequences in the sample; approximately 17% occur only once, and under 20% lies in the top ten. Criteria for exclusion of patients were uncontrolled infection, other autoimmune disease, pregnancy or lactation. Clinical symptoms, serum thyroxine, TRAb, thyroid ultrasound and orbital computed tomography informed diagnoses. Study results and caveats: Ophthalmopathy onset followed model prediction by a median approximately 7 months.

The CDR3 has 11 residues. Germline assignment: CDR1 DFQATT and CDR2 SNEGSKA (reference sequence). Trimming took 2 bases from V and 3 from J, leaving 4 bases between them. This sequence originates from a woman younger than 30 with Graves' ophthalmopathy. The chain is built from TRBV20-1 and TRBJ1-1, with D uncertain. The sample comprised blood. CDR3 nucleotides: TGCAGTGCTAGACTAGACACTGAAGCTTTCTTT. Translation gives CSARLDTEAFF.